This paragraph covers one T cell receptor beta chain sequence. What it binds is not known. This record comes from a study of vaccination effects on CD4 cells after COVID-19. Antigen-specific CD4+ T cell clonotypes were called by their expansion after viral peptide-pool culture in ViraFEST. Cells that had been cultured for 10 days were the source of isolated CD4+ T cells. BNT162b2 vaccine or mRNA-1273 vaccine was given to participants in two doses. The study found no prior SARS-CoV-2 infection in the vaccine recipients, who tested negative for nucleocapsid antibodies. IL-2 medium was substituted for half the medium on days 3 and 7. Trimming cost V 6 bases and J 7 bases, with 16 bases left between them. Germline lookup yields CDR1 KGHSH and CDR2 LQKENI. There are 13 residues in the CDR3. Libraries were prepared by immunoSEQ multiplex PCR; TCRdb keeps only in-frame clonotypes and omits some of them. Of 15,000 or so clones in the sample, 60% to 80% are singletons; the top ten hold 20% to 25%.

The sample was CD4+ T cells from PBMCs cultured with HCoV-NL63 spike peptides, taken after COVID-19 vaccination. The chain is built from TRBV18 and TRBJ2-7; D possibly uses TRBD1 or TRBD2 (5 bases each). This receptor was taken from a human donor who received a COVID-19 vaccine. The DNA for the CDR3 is TGTGCCAGCTCTGCAGGGAGCAATTTGGAGCAGTACTTC. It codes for CASSAGSNLEQYF.